Listed below are T cell receptor beta chains from one sample, sequenced in a study of OX40 agonist ivuxolimab in advanced cancers. TCRdb's table, derived via immunoSEQ multiplex PCR, lists solely in-frame clones and lacks some. The sample lists 30,000 to 40,000 clones; roughly 89% were seen once. Sequenced material: CD4+ or CD8+ T cells sorted from blood, taken in a trial of the OX40 agonist ivuxolimab. The receptor set was obtained from an adult with an advanced solid tumor such as melanoma, head and neck, liver or kidney cancer. The CDR3 runs from the conserved cysteine through the conserved F or W. D genes are given only for firm matches. Clone size is stated in some rows and not others, as once, few, many or a class when expanded.

clone size: .
J gene: TRBJ1-1
V gene: TRBV29-1
D gene: .
CDR3 DNA: TGCAGCGTTGCTGGCGTAAGCAGGACTGAAGCTTTCTTT
CDR3 protein: CSVAGVSRTEAFF

clone size: .
J gene: TRBJ2-7
V gene: TRBV4-1
D gene: .
CDR3 DNA: TGCGCCAGCAGCCAAGAAACGGGAAGCACCTACGAGCAGTACTTC
CDR3 protein: CASSQETGSTYEQYF

clone size: .
J gene: TRBJ2-3
V gene: TRBV5-5
D gene: .
CDR3 DNA: TGTGCCAGCAGCCCTGCGGATACGCAGTATTTT
CDR3 protein: CASSPADTQYF

clone size: .
J gene: TRBJ2-6
V gene: TRBV10-1
D gene: .
CDR3 DNA: TGCGCCAGCAGTAACGTGCCGATCGCACAAAGTCGGGCCAACGTCCTGACTTTC
CDR3 protein: CASSNVPIAQSRANVLTF

clone size: once
J gene: TRBJ1-1
V gene: TRBV9
D gene: TRBD1
CDR3 DNA: TGTGCCAGCAGCGTAGGGAGGGACAGGTTGGGCACTGAAGCTTTCTTT
CDR3 protein: CASSVGRDRLGTEAFF

clone size: .
J gene: TRBJ1-2
V gene: TRBV29-1
D gene: .
CDR3 DNA: TGCAGCGTTGATGAATACAGGGATAACTATGGCTACACCTTC
CDR3 protein: CSVDEYRDNYGYTF

clone size: .
J gene: TRBJ2-7
V gene: TRBV28
D gene: .
CDR3 DNA: TGTGCCAGCAGTTTAAGGGGAACCGAGCAGTACTTC
CDR3 protein: CASSLRGTEQYF

clone size: .
J gene: TRBJ2-7
V gene: TRBV2
D gene: .
CDR3 DNA: TGTGCCAGCAGCTATACCAAACAGGTAGAGCAGTACTTC
CDR3 protein: CASSYTKQVEQYF

clone size: .
J gene: TRBJ2-3
V gene: TRBV27
D gene: .
CDR3 DNA: TGTGCCAGCAGTTTCCCCCTAACAGATACGCAGTATTTT
CDR3 protein: CASSFPLTDTQYF

clone size: .
J gene: TRBJ1-5
V gene: TRBV5-1
D gene: TRBD1
CDR3 DNA: TGCGCCAGCAGCTTGGATGGGACAGGGGGAGGACTGCCCCAGCATTTT
CDR3 protein: CASSLDGTGGGLPQHF

clone size: few
J gene: TRBJ2-3
V gene: TRBV9
D gene: .
CDR3 DNA: TGTGCCAGCAGCCCCGGCGTTAACACAGATACGCAGTATTTT
CDR3 protein: CASSPGVNTDTQYF

clone size: once
J gene: TRBJ2-7
V gene: TRBV6-5
D gene: TRBD1
CDR3 DNA: TGTGCCAGCAGCCTGCTGTCGACAGGGAACTACGAGCAGTACTTC
CDR3 protein: CASSLLSTGNYEQYF

clone size: .
J gene: TRBJ2-3
V gene: TRBV27
D gene: .
CDR3 DNA: TGTGCCAGCAGTTTATATGTCACAGATACGCAGTATTTT
CDR3 protein: CASSLYVTDTQYF

clone size: medium-sized
J gene: TRBJ2-7
V gene: TRBV6-5
D gene: .
CDR3 DNA: TGTGCCAGCAGTTGGGGAGGGGGCGGGTACGAGCAGTACTTC
CDR3 protein: CASSWGGGGYEQYF

clone size: .
J gene: TRBJ2-7
V gene: TRBV28
D gene: .
CDR3 DNA: TGTGCCAGCAGTCCACTGTACGAGCAGTACTTC
CDR3 protein: CASSPLYEQYF

clone size: .
J gene: TRBJ2-2
V gene: TRBV4-1
D gene: TRBD1
CDR3 DNA: TGCGCCAGCAGCCAAGGAGCAGGGGGCGCTGCCGGGGAGCTGTTTTTT
CDR3 protein: CASSQGAGGAAGELFF

clone size: .
J gene: TRBJ2-1
V gene: TRBV5-1
D gene: .
CDR3 DNA: TGCGCCAGCAGCTTGTGGCGGGATGGCCCAATCGGGCAGTTCTTC
CDR3 protein: CASSLWRDGPIGQFF

clone size: once
J gene: TRBJ1-2
V gene: TRBV15
D gene: TRBD1
CDR3 DNA: TGTGCCACCAGCGGGGACAGGGTTACTAACTATGGCTACACCTTC
CDR3 protein: CATSGDRVTNYGYTF

clone size: .
J gene: TRBJ1-5
V gene: TRBV25-1
D gene: .
CDR3 DNA: TGTGCCAGCAGTCCTCCCGGGGATCAGCCCCAGCATTTT
CDR3 protein: CASSPPGDQPQHF

clone size: .
J gene: TRBJ2-3
V gene: TRBV6-1
D gene: .
CDR3 DNA: TGTGCCAGCAGTGAAGGCTTCAGGAGCACAGATACGCAGTATTTT
CDR3 protein: CASSEGFRSTDTQYF

clone size: .
J gene: TRBJ2-5
V gene: TRBV7-9
D gene: .
CDR3 DNA: TGTGCCAGCAGCTTGAGTGAGACCCAGTACTTC
CDR3 protein: CASSLSETQYF